These T cell receptor beta chains were read from a single sample in a study of blood T cell repertoires in COVID-19. The protocol was immunoSEQ multiplex PCR, while the TCRdb copy is restricted to in-frame clones and leaves out a portion. The data hold 200,000 to 250,000 clones, with roughly 89% observed a single time. Sequencing was carried out using PBMCs or T cells enriched from blood (not recorded which). Receptors originate from a man aged 30-40 years who had been exposed to COVID-19. The CDR3 runs from the conserved cysteine through the conserved F or W. Fields, in order: V gene, CDR3 protein.

TRBV18	CASSPSLGGHQPQHF
TRBV6-2/TRBV6-3	CASSYYGGPPHF
TRBV6-5	CASSSQVRHGYTF
TRBV21-1	CASSKLTGYNEQFF
TRBV4-2	CASSQGYRGGSDLHF
TRBV5-4	CASSLMTGDTGELFF
TRBV7-3	CASSFSTSDEQYF
TRBV5-1	CASSLEQGLTGANVLTF
TRBV7-2	CASSLVAGSNYGYTF
TRBV27	CASTTGHGGATYEQYF
TRBV3-1/TRBV3-2	CASSQVGGEYNEQFF
TRBV20-1	CSARDSTNPLF
TRBV5-1	CASSPGGSGRRLEKLFF
TRBV19	CASSPQGANTGELFF
TRBV18	CASSPLNEAFF
TRBV7-9	CASRPGMRGRSGELFF
TRBV5-1	CASNPRSGELFF
TRBV6-6	CASRESSYEQYF
TRBV7-9	CAGQAGNTIYF
TRBV7-9	CASSLNQDTSTDTQYF
TRBV6-5	CASRSSRGPAYEQYF
TRBV12-3/TRBV12-4	CASSLGLAYGYTF
TRBV7-2	CASSLTGGAGTEAFF
TRBV9	CASSSSGGDFGEQFF
TRBV21-1	CASSKTTALKQETQYF
TRBV4-2	CASSPNRGGETGELFF
TRBV12-5	CASGGTGVTLGKNIQYF